This T cell receptor beta chain stems from a study of T cell responses to AZD1222 COVID-19 vaccine. Study conclusions and caveats: Close to half of all spike-specific TCRs reportedly target regions of the variants that are unmutated.

This CDR3 has 14 residues. Trimming removed 5 bases at V and 4 bases at J, with 13 bases between. CDR1 is SSHAT and CDR2 is FNYEAQ in the germline V gene (reference sequence). Repertoires were generated with immunoSEQ multiplex PCR, while TCRdb's copy carries only in-frame clones and drops some. The sample lists more than 140,000 clones, 85% to 95% occurring once. On this clone: Its matching antigen is unknown.

Sequencing was performed on peripheral blood, taken on day 0 of MenACWY control vaccination. This chain joins TRBV7-7 and TRBJ2-3; no clear D gene. The receptor was derived from an adult in good health. DNA for the CDR3: TGTGCCAGCAGCGGTCCCAACCGCGCAGATACGCAGTATTTT. Translation: CASSGPNRADTQYF.